What follows are 22 T cell receptor beta chains derived from one specimen sequenced in a study of shared clonotypes between healthy human individuals (dated by TCRdb to 2020 to 2022). Libraries came from the immunoSEQ multiplex PCR assay. TCRdb stores this immuneACCESS table with in-frame sequences only. Part of the clones is absent; in the studies checked, under half of the shortfall reflects unresolved V genes, and no reason is known for the rest. This sample holds some 2.3 million clones; 90% to 95% were observed only once. Jointly, the top ten make up under 0.45% of the sample. Sequenced material: naive CD4+ T cells from PBMCs. Per the publication, the cell subset or site label means: CD45RA+ positively selected. The receptors were gathered from a man aged 18 to 30 in good health. Some clones in this sample may be carry-over from other donors' samples.

V gene TRBV5-6 combines with J gene TRBJ2-4; perhaps TRBD1 as D (5 bases). The V and J ends lost 2 bases and 5 bases respectively, with 14 bases between them. Germline V gene lookup returns CDR1 SGHDT and CDR2 YYEEEE. The CDR3 contains 15 residues. The CDR3 DNA sequence: TGTGCCAGCAGCTTTCAACGCAGGGCCCAAAACATTCAGTACTTC. Protein: CASSFQRRAQNIQYF.

The genes are TRBV4-3 and TRBJ1-3; D is ambiguous. The germline gives CDR1 LGHNA, CDR2 YSLEER. CDR3 size: 17 residues. Trimming removed 1 base at V and 0 bases at J, with 13 bases between. The chain's CDR3 is CASSQVSGFSSGNTIYF. Here the CDR3 DNA reads TGCGCCAGCAGCCAAGTTTCGGGCTTTAGCTCTGGAAACACCATATATTTT.

The chain employs TRBV28 and TRBJ1-2; D may be TRBD1 (6 bases). Germline-derived CDR1 and CDR2 are MDHEN and SYDVKM. The CDR3 spans 15 residues. Trimming pared 6 bases from V and 5 bases from J, leaving 19 bases between. CDR3 residues: CASRSGQLPGYGYTF. The CDR3 DNA follows: TGTGCCAGCAGATCGGGACAACTCCCTGGGTATGGCTACACCTTC.

V usage is TRBV5-1 and J usage is TRBJ2-5; possibly TRBD2 for D (5 bases). The CDR3 spans 16 residues. V lost 4 bases to trimming and J lost 5 bases, with 21 bases between them. Germline V gene lookup returns CDR1 SGHRS and CDR2 YFSETQ. The CDR3 sequence: CASSIGVGFGGETQYF. The DNA of the CDR3 is TGCGCCAGCAGCATTGGCGTGGGATTCGGCGGGGAGACCCAGTACTTC.

This clone was seen a handful of times. The chain combines TRBV6-5 with TRBJ2-7; the D gene is possibly TRBD2 (5 bases). Germline V gene sequence: CDR1 MNHEY, CDR2 SVGAGI. The CDR3 is made up of 14 amino acids. Trimming stripped 11 bases from V and 7 bases from J, with 24 bases between. The CDR3 bases are TGTGCCGTCCTAGGAGGTAGAGGGCTGGGAGAGCAGTACTTC. Protein product: CAVLGGRGLGEQYF.

V usage is TRBV5-5 and J usage is TRBJ2-5, with 9 bases that match TRBD1. J gave up 4 bases and V 4 bases, and 11 bases lay outside the gene matches. This CDR3 contains 16 residues. Looked up from germline, CDR1 is SGHKS and CDR2 is YYEKEE (reference sequence). CDR3 in amino acids: CASSLVGTGIRETQYF. The CDR3 bases are TGTGCCAGCAGCCTGGTGGGGACAGGGATAAGAGAGACCCAGTACTTC.

The chain carries TRBV5-1 and TRBJ1-4, with 7 positions matching TRBD1. This CDR3 contains 18 residues. Germline V gives CDR1 SGHRS, CDR2 YFSETQ. With V trimmed by 4 bases and J by 2 bases, 14 bases remained unmatched. In DNA, the CDR3 is TGCGCCAGCAGCATGGACCCACAGGGGATTTTTACTAATGAAAAACTGTTTTTT. Protein sequence: CASSMDPQGIFTNEKLFF.

This clone was seen once. The CDR3 reads CASSSGAGTLLGEQFF. In nucleotides, the CDR3 is TGTGCCAGCAGTTCCGGGGCCGGGACTTTGCTGGGTGAGCAGTTCTTC. The chain combines TRBV28 with TRBJ2-1; maybe TRBD2 (6 bases). This CDR3 has 16 amino acids. With 4 bases removed from V and 9 bases from J, the gap between germline ends came to 22 bases. The germline V gene encodes CDR1 MDHEN and CDR2 SYDVKM.

The genes are TRBV5-1 and TRBJ2-1; TRBD2 aligns across 10 bases. The CDR3 is made up of 16 amino acids. The trim removed 5 bases at V and 7 bases at J, leaving 12 bases unmatched. In germline, CDR1 is SGHRS, CDR2 YFSETQ. The CDR3 region has the DNA TGCGCCAGCAGTTGGCTAGCGGGAGTCAGGAATAATGAGCAGTTCTTC. Protein product: CASSWLAGVRNNEQFF.

The chain joins TRBV6-5 to TRBJ2-7; D tentatively fits TRBD1 or TRBD2 (5 bases each). The length of the CDR3 is 15 residues. Germline values: CDR1 MNHEY, CDR2 SVGAGI. Trimming cost V 6 bases and J 4 bases, with 19 bases left between them. The CDR3 DNA sequence: TGTGCCAGCAGGAGGGTTTTGGGACCACAGTACGAGCAGTACTTC. Its translation is CASRRVLGPQYEQYF.

Remarks on this clone: Other nucleotide sequences in the sample specify the same CDR3. The chain combines TRBV6-1 with TRBJ2-7; a possible D gene is TRBD2 (5 bases). Per the germline V gene, CDR1 is MNHNS and CDR2 is SASEGT. The CDR3 has 11 residues. The V gene lost 7 bases and the J gene lost 4 bases, with 8 bases spanning the gap. The CDR3 DNA sequence: TGTGCCAGCAATCCGGGATACGAGCAGTACTTC. Its translation: CASNPGYEQYF.

V is TRBV2 and J is TRBJ1-1; D unclear. CDR1 is SNHLY, CDR2 FYNNEI, per germline. This CDR3 spans 14 amino acids. The V and J ends lost 2 bases and 0 bases respectively, with 7 bases between them. In DNA, the CDR3 is TGTGCCAGCAGTGAAAGGTGGATGAACACTGAAGCTTTCTTT. As protein: CASSERWMNTEAFF.

V usage is TRBV19 and J usage is TRBJ1-5; tentatively, D is TRBD1 (5 bases). Germline CDR1 LNHDA, CDR2 SQIVND (reference sequence). Deletions cut 7 bases from V and 2 bases from J, with 21 bases between. This CDR3 has 17 residues. The CDR3 nucleotides are TGTGCCAGTACCTCCTTCGCCCGGGTGGGGGGCAATCAGCCCCAGCATTTT. Amino acids: CASTSFARVGGNQPQHF.

This chain links TRBV15 with TRBJ1-5; D not certain. V shed 0 bases and J shed 6 bases, with 18 bases lying between them. The germline CDR1 and CDR2 sequences are LNHNV and YYDKDF (reference sequence). The CDR3 spans 17 residues. The CDR3: CATSRDPSFRPGQPQHF. Here the CDR3 DNA reads TGTGCCACCAGCAGAGACCCGTCGTTCCGGCCGGGTCAGCCCCAGCATTTT.

The rearrangement joins TRBV5-1 to TRBJ2-1, with D unresolved. The CDR3 totals 14 residues. V lost 0 bases to trimming and J lost 6 bases, with 10 bases between them. Germline assignment: CDR1 SGHRS and CDR2 YFSETQ. CDR3 nucleotides: TGCGCCAGCAGCTTGGACTCCCGGGTCAATGAGCAGTTCTTC. Amino acid sequence: CASSLDSRVNEQFF.

Notes on this clone: This sample also contains other DNA sequences that code for the same CDR3. V gene TRBV5-1 combines with J gene TRBJ2-7; tentatively, D is TRBD2 (5 bases). V was cut by 0 bases and J by 5 bases, with 9 bases left in between. Germline values: CDR1 SGHRS, CDR2 YFSETQ. The CDR3 runs 13 residues. CDR3 DNA: TGCGCCAGCAGCTTGGGACTATCCAACGAGCAGTACTTC. This encodes CASSLGLSNEQYF.

The rearrangement links TRBV12-5 to TRBJ1-1; D gene unclear. The germline gives CDR1 LGHNT, CDR2 FRNRAP. V dropped 3 bases and J dropped 3 bases, with 5 bases sitting between them. The CDR3 spans 12 residues. The CDR3 protein is CASGFQDTEAFF. Here the CDR3 DNA reads TGTGCTAGTGGTTTCCAAGACACTGAAGCTTTCTTT.

This clone has just one count. This sequence joins TRBV27 and TRBJ2-1; 9 positions agree with TRBD2. This CDR3 contains 15 residues. Germline V gene lookup returns CDR1 MNHEY and CDR2 SMNVEV (reference sequence). The trim removed 4 bases at V and 7 bases at J, leaving 8 bases unmatched. The CDR3 is CASSSAGGTSNEQFF. CDR3 in DNA: TGTGCCAGCAGTTCGGCGGGAGGGACGAGTAATGAGCAGTTCTTC.

This clone was observed a few times. This chain links TRBV30 with TRBJ2-2; 9 bases map to TRBD2. J was trimmed by 6 bases and V by 1 base; bases with no gene match: 3. The CDR3 spans 14 residues. In germline, CDR1 is GTSNPN, CDR2 SVGIG (reference sequence). The CDR3 DNA sequence: TGTGCCTGGAGTGCCGGGACTAGCCCCGGGGAGCTGTTTTTT. This sequence encodes CAWSAGTSPGELFF.

A note on this clone: Other DNA sequences within the sample encode an identical CDR3. The chain joins TRBV18 to TRBJ1-2; D is undetermined. Germline V lookup: CDR1 KGHSH, CDR2 LQKENI. V lost 2 bases to trimming and J lost 6 bases, with 7 bases between them. The CDR3 has 12 amino acids. The CDR3 DNA follows: TGTGCCAGCTCACCATCCGGGGATGGCTACACCTTC. Amino acid sequence: CASSPSGDGYTF.

The rearrangement joins TRBV28 to TRBJ2-4; D is uncertain. Per the germline V gene, CDR1 is MDHEN and CDR2 is SYDVKM. The CDR3 totals 13 residues. The V end was cut by 3 bases, the J end by 6 bases, with 9 bases between. CDR3 in DNA: TGTGCCAGCAGTTTCTGGGTGGGAAACATTCAGTACTTC. Protein: CASSFWVGNIQYF.

This clone was counted a single time. The same CDR3 also results from other DNA sequences found in this sample. J is TRBJ2-1 and V is TRBV7-3, with 14 bases matching TRBD2. This CDR3 is 15 amino acids long. CDR1 is SGHTA and CDR2 is FQGTGA in the germline V gene. V was clipped by 6 bases and J by 6 bases; unmatched bases: 4. The CDR3 spells CASSLGLAGGNEQFF. The CDR3, as DNA: TGTGCCAGCAGTCTTGGACTAGCGGGAGGCAATGAGCAGTTCTTC.